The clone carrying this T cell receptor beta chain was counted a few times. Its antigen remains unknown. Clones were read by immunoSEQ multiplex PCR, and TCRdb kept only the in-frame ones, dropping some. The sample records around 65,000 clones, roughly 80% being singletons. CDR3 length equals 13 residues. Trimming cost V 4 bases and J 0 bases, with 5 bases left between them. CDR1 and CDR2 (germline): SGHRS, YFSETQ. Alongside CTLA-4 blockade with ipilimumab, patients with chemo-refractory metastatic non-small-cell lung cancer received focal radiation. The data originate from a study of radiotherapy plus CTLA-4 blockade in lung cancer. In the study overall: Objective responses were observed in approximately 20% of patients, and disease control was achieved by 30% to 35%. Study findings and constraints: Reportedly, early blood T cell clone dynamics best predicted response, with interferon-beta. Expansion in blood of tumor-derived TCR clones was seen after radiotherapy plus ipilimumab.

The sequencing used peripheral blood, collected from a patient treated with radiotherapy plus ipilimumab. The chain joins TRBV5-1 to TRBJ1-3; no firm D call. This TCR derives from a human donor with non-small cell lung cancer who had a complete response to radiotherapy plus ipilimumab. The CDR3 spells CASSQLSGNTIYF. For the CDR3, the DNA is TGCGCCAGCAGCCAACTCTCTGGAAACACCATATATTTT. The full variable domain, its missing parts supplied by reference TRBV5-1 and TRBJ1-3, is KAGVTQTPRYLIKTRGQQVTLSCSPISGHRSVSWYQQTPGQGLQFLFEYFSETQRNKGNFPGRFSGRQFSNSRSEMNVSTLELGDSALYLCASSQLSGNTIYFGEGSWLTVV.